This entry lists 25 T cell receptor beta chains sequenced from one sample in a study of blood T cell repertoires in COVID-19. The table came from immunoSEQ multiplex PCR; TCRdb's copy has only in-frame clones and leaves some out. Found here are about 150,000 clones, roughly 84% of them singletons; the top ten hold roughly 10%. Sequenced sample: peripheral blood. All receptors derive from a man in his sixties or seventies with active or convalescent COVID-19.

V gene TRBV7-3 combines with J gene TRBJ2-2; D remains ambiguous. V was trimmed by 1 base and J by 2 bases, leaving 14 bases between them. This CDR3 has 17 residues. The germline gives CDR1 SGHTA, CDR2 FQGTGA. Here the CDR3 DNA reads TGTGCCAGCAGCTTAAGTCTGCGGCAGCTTAACACCGGGGAGCTGTTTTTT. Its translation: CASSLSLRQLNTGELFF.

This clone occurred once. This rearrangement joins TRBV4-3 to TRBJ2-3, with 9 bases lining up with TRBD2. CDR3 length: 19 amino acids. The J segment lost 0 bases and the V segment lost 0 bases, leaving 10 bases of the junction unmatched. From germline, CDR1 is LGHNA and CDR2 YSLEER. Written as DNA, the CDR3 is TGCGCCAGCAGCCAAGAAGGATGGGGAACTAGCGGGAGCACAGATACGCAGTATTTT. Residues: CASSQEGWGTSGSTDTQYF.

The CDR3 reads CASSLRGLAGAGNEQFF. CDR3 nucleotide sequence: TGTGCCAGCAGCTTAAGGGGTCTAGCGGGGGCGGGGAATGAGCAGTTCTTC. The J gene is TRBJ2-1, the V gene TRBV7-2; 10 positions match TRBD2. The V gene end was trimmed by 2 bases and the J gene end by 7 bases; junction bases not matched to a gene: 11. The germline V gene encodes CDR1 SGHTA and CDR2 FQGNSA. This CDR3 spans 17 amino acids.

This rearrangement joins TRBV19 to TRBJ1-5; D ambiguous. CDR3 length equals 16 residues. Trimming left V 3 bases short and J 0 bases short, with 12 bases between. Germline lookup yields CDR1 LNHDA and CDR2 SQIVND (reference sequence). In DNA form, the CDR3 reads TGTGCCAGTAGTATCGGAGCTAGGTATAGCAATCAGCCCCAGCATTTT. Protein: CASSIGARYSNQPQHF. Complete variable domain (other parts from reference TRBV19 and TRBJ1-5): DGGITQSPKYLFRKEGQNVTLSCEQNLNHDAMYWYRQDPGQGLRLIYYSQIVNDFQKGDIAEGYSVSREKKESFPLTVTSAQKNPTAFYLCASSIGARYSNQPQHFGDGTRLSIL.

This chain joins TRBV11-2 and TRBJ2-5, with 14 bases matching TRBD2. From germline, CDR1 is SGHAT and CDR2 FQNNGV. V gave up 10 bases and J gave up 5 bases; unmatched junction bases: 9. The CDR3 has 15 residues. The CDR3, as DNA: TGTGCCACTCGTGGGGGACTAGCGGGAGCTGAGACCCAGTACTTC. Residues: CATRGGLAGAETQYF.

This rearrangement joins TRBV15 to TRBJ1-6; D call uncertain. The CDR3 spans 14 residues. V shed 4 bases and J shed 8 bases, with 12 bases lying between them. CDR1 is LNHNV, CDR2 YYDKDF, per germline (reference sequence). In DNA form, the CDR3 reads TGTGCCACCAGCACACAGAGTTCGTATTCACCCCTCCACTTT. Translated, it gives CATSTQSSYSPLHF.

This clone was recorded once. The V call is TRBV15, the J call TRBJ1-5; 12 positions agree with TRBD1. The V and J ends lost 4 bases and 7 bases, in that order; junction bases with no gene match: 8. Germline V gene data show CDR1 as LNHNV and CDR2 as YYDKDF (reference sequence). The CDR3 is 16 residues long. This CDR3 reads CATSTLGTGGRQPQHF. CDR3 in DNA: TGTGCCACCAGCACCCTGGGGACAGGGGGCAGGCAGCCCCAGCATTTT.

This chain uses TRBV11-2 with TRBJ2-2, with 11 bases fitting TRBD1. Trimming cost V 4 bases and J 5 bases; bases outside gene matches: 9. Germline assignment: CDR1 SGHAT and CDR2 FQNNGV. This CDR3 comprises 17 residues. CDR3 region: CASSSDRGLLQTGELFF. The CDR3 bases are TGTGCCAGCAGCTCGGACAGGGGGCTACTTCAAACCGGGGAGCTGTTTTTT.

This CDR3 reads CASSLKLGQQETQYF. The CDR3 DNA reads TGCGCCAGCAGCTTGAAACTGGGACAGCAAGAGACCCAGTACTTC. V gene TRBV5-1 combines with J gene TRBJ2-5, with 7 bases identical to TRBD1. With V trimmed by 1 base and J by 2 bases, 5 bases remained unmatched. Germline lookup yields CDR1 SGHRS and CDR2 YFSETQ. This CDR3 has 15 residues.

This chain connects TRBV24-1 to TRBJ2-2, with D uncertain. The germline V gene has CDR1 KGHDR and CDR2 SFDVKD. V gave up 4 bases and J gave up 2 bases, with 10 bases separating them. This CDR3 has 15 amino acids. The CDR3 reads CATSDRRTNTGELFF. The CDR3 DNA reads TGTGCCACCAGTGACCGGAGAACCAACACCGGGGAGCTGTTTTTT.

The V gene is TRBV19, the J gene TRBJ1-4, with D tentatively TRBD1 (5 bases). CDR3 length: 15 residues. V was shortened by 3 bases and J by 5 bases, with 13 bases between the two germline ends. The V gene's germline CDR1 is LNHDA and CDR2 SQIVND (reference sequence). CDR3 DNA sequence: TGTGCCAGTAGTATCCCCGGTCAGGGAAATGAAAAACTGTTTTTT. This translates into CASSIPGQGNEKLFF. Variable domain in full (rest from reference TRBV19 and TRBJ1-4): DGGITQSPKYLFRKEGQNVTLSCEQNLNHDAMYWYRQDPGQGLRLIYYSQIVNDFQKGDIAEGYSVSREKKESFPLTVTSAQKNPTAFYLCASSIPGQGNEKLFFGSGTQLSVL.

J is TRBJ2-2 and V is TRBV23-1, with TRBD1 matching 9 bases. TRBV23-1 is designated an ORF whose function remains uncertain. The ends lost 3 bases at V and 6 bases at J; junction bases unmatched: 11. CDR3 length: 17 amino acids. CDR3 nucleotide sequence: TGCGCCAGCAGTCATAGTCGACAGGGGGAGATAGCCGGGGAGCTGTTTTTT. Translated, it gives CASSHSRQGEIAGELFF.

The gene calls are TRBV9 and TRBJ1-1, with D maybe TRBD1 (6 bases). Between the trimmed V and J ends, which lost 5 bases and 4 bases, there was a span of 18 bases. The CDR3 has 15 amino acids. In germline, CDR1 is SGDLS, CDR2 YYNGEE. This CDR3 is CASRDISTGFTEAFF. DNA of the CDR3: TGTGCCAGCAGAGACATAAGTACAGGGTTCACTGAAGCTTTCTTT.

The rearrangement uses TRBV7-8 and TRBJ2-7; TRBD2 agrees at 9 bases. The CDR3 has 15 amino acids. The V gene's germline CDR1 is SGHVS and CDR2 FQNEAQ. With 1 base clipped from V and 3 bases from J, the junction kept 4 bases outside the gene matches. The CDR3 DNA sequence: TGTGCCAGCAGCTTAGGAACTAGCGGGTACTACGAGCAGTACTTC. This codes for CASSLGTSGYYEQYF.

V gene TRBV25-1 combines with J gene TRBJ1-3; D might be TRBD1 (6 bases). Germline CDR1 is MGHDK and CDR2 is SYGVNS. The ends were cut back, 6 bases at V and 0 bases at J, with 12 bases in the middle. This CDR3 is 15 amino acids long. CDR3: CASRADRTSGNTIYF. In DNA form, the CDR3 reads TGTGCCAGCAGGGCCGACAGGACCTCTGGAAACACCATATATTTT.

This chain joins TRBV7-3 and TRBJ2-1, with TRBD2 identical over 8 bases. This CDR3 is built from 19 residues. The germline V gene encodes CDR1 SGHTA and CDR2 FQGTGA. The J segment lost 0 bases and the V segment lost 5 bases, leaving 15 bases of the junction unmatched. The CDR3 coding sequence is TGTGCCAGCAGCCCCTCCGGGGGGGCGGGAGACTTCTCCTACAATGAGCAGTTCTTC. Translation: CASSPSGGAGDFSYNEQFF.

This chain joins TRBV7-2 and TRBJ2-3, with D unresolved. Deletions cut 1 base from V and 5 bases from J, with 7 bases between. The length of the CDR3 is 13 residues. CDR1 SGHTA and CDR2 FQGNSA come from the germline V gene. The CDR3 coding sequence is TGTGCCAGCAGCTTAGAAAACAGAGATACGCAGTATTTT. Translating it yields CASSLENRDTQYF.

The chain has TRBV12-5 and TRBJ1-6; 7 positions match TRBD1. V dropped 4 bases and J dropped 11; count of bases not matched to a gene: 5. The CDR3 is 13 amino acids. Germline V gene sequence: CDR1 LGHNT, CDR2 FRNRAP. As DNA, the CDR3 is TGTGCTAGTGGTTCCGAAACAGGGGCACCCCTCCACTTT. Translation: CASGSETGAPLHF. The complete variable domain, with remaining parts taken from reference TRBV12-5 and TRBJ1-6, reads DARVTQTPRHKVTEMGQEVTMRCQPILGHNTVFWYRQTMMQGLELLAYFRNRAPLDDSGMPKDRFSAEMPDATLATLKIQPSEPRDSAVYFCASGSETGAPLHFGNGTRLTVT.

This clone is a singleton in its sample. The V and J genes are TRBV4-3 and TRBJ1-2; 11 nucleotides align to TRBD1. CDR3 length: 14 residues. The ends lost 4 bases at V and 5 bases at J; junction bases unmatched: 3. Germline V CDR1 and CDR2: LGHNA, YSLEER. The CDR3 bases are TGCGCCAGCAGCCCCGGGACAGGGGGGTATGGCTACACCTTC. It codes for CASSPGTGGYGYTF.

V usage is TRBV10-2 and J usage is TRBJ1-6, with TRBD1 matching 12 bases. The V segment lost 6 bases and the J segment 0 bases; nucleotides outside the gene matches: 3. The CDR3 is made up of 17 amino acids. Germline-derived CDR1 and CDR2 are WSHSY and SAAADI. The CDR3 spells CASRGQGASSYNSPLHF. CDR3 nucleotides: TGCGCCAGCAGGGGACAGGGGGCCAGCTCCTATAATTCACCCCTCCACTTT.

The V and J genes are TRBV2 and TRBJ1-5; possible D gene TRBD1, 5 bases. Deletions cut 6 bases from V and 7 bases from J, with 13 bases between. The germline V gene has CDR1 SNHLY and CDR2 FYNNEI. This CDR3 spans 13 amino acids. The CDR3 loop is CASRGSGKQPQHF. In nucleotides, the CDR3 is TGTGCCAGCAGGGGGTCAGGGAAGCAGCCCCAGCATTTT.

The chain couples TRBV7-2 to TRBJ2-3, with a tentative D call TRBD2 (5 bases). V was clipped by 2 bases and J by 2 bases, with 8 bases between them. Germline V lookup: CDR1 SGHTA, CDR2 FQGNSA. The CDR3 runs to 14 residues. CDR3 in amino acids: CASSLTGITDTQYF. CDR3 DNA sequence: TGTGCCAGCAGCTTAACGGGGATCACAGATACGCAGTATTTT. Full variable domain (rest looked up from reference TRBV7-2 and TRBJ2-3): GAGVSQSPSNKVTEKGKDVELRCDPISGHTALYWYRQSLGQGLEFLIYFQGNSAPDKSGLPSDRFSAERTGGSVSTLTIQRTQQEDSAVYLCASSLTGITDTQYFGPGTRLTVL.

The chain is built from TRBV4-2 and TRBJ1-4; 8 nucleotides align to TRBD1. The ends lost 3 bases at V and 3 bases at J; junction bases unmatched: 15. Germline CDR1 LGHNA, CDR2 YNFKEQ. This CDR3 spans 19 amino acids. CDR3 sequence (DNA): TGTGCCAGCAGCCACCCGCTCCCTGGACAGGGTGGTGCTAATGAAAAACTGTTTTTT. The encoded protein is CASSHPLPGQGGANEKLFF.

This chain's CDR3 is CASGRTGSEETQYF. DNA for the CDR3: TGTGCTAGTGGTCGCACAGGGAGTGAAGAGACCCAGTACTTC. The rearrangement links TRBV12-5 to TRBJ2-5; tentatively, D is TRBD1 (6 bases). The CDR3 has 14 amino acids. V lost 5 bases, J lost 3 bases, and 13 bases lay in between. Germline V gene lookup returns CDR1 LGHNT and CDR2 FRNRAP. Based on the CDR3 plus reference TRBV12-5 and TRBJ2-5, the full variable domain is DARVTQTPRHKVTEMGQEVTMRCQPILGHNTVFWYRQTMMQGLELLAYFRNRAPLDDSGMPKDRFSAEMPDATLATLKIQPSEPRDSAVYFCASGRTGSEETQYFGPGTRLLVL.

The rearrangement links TRBV11-2 to TRBJ2-1; the D gene is possibly TRBD2 (5 bases). Germline V gene data show CDR1 as SGHAT and CDR2 as FQNNGV. V was pared by 5 bases and J by 3 bases, with 14 bases between. The length of the CDR3 is 15 residues. CDR3 DNA sequence: TGTGCCAGCAGCCTCAGCGGAAACCGCTACAATGAGCAGTTCTTC. Amino acids: CASSLSGNRYNEQFF.